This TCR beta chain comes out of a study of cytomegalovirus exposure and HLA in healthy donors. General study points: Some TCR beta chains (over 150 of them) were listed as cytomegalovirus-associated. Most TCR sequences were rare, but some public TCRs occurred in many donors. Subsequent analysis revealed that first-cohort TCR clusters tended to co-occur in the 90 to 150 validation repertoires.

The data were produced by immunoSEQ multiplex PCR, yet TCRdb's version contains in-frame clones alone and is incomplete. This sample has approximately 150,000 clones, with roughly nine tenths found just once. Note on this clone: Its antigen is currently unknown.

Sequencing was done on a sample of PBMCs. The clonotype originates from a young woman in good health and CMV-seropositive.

CDR3: CASSHDFSGGANTGELFF. In DNA form, the CDR3 reads TGTGCCAGCAGCCATGATTTTAGCGGGGGGGCGAACACCGGGGAGCTGTTTTTT. The chain joins TRBV4-2 to TRBJ2-2; 11 nucleotides align to TRBD2. This CDR3 contains 18 residues. V lost 3 bases and J lost 0; bases outside the gene matches: 6. Germline V gene sequence: CDR1 LGHNA, CDR2 YNFKEQ.